A single sample is the source of the 4 T cell receptor beta chains below, sequenced in a study of breast tumors, draining lymph nodes, adjacent tissues. The lymph nodes were axillary draining lymph nodes from breast cancer patients. TCRdb re-derived calls from the multiplex PCR reads in MiXCR, one entry per CDR3 protein. The table lists tens of thousands of distinct CDR3 sequences, more than 25% of them singletons. Sequencing was carried out using axillary lymph node tissue. Receptor source: a female donor with breast cancer. Some clones in this sample may be carry-over from other donors' samples.

This clonotype was counted between two and nine times. The rearrangement uses TRBV6-5 and TRBJ2-7; D gene uncertain. The germline V gene has CDR1 MNHEY and CDR2 SVGAGI. Trimming took 6 bases from V and 0 from J, leaving 3 bases between them. CDR3 length: 11 residues. CDR3 nucleotides: TGTGCCAGCAGGCACTCCTACGAGCAGTACTTC. Translation: CASRHSYEQYF.

In its sample, this clonotype was seen many times. The J gene is TRBJ2-3, the V gene TRBV20-1, with 15 bases fitting TRBD2. The length of the CDR3 is 17 residues. The trim removed 6 bases at V and 4 bases at J, leaving 11 bases unmatched. The germline V gene has CDR1 DFQATT and CDR2 SNEGSKA (reference sequence). CDR3 coding DNA: TGCAGTGCCAGTCCGGGACTAGCGGGAGGTGTCCCAGATACGCAGTATTTT. The encoded protein is CSASPGLAGGVPDTQYF.

This clonotype was seen once. This chain joins TRBV12-3 or TRBV12-4 and TRBJ1-4; D call uncertain. This CDR3 comprises 13 residues. Trimming removed 5 bases from V and 8 bases from J, with 12 bases in between. CDR3 nucleotide sequence: TGTGCCAGCAGTGCTACCATGGGGGAAAAACTGTTTTTT. Protein sequence: CASSATMGEKLFF.

This rearrangement joins TRBV15 to TRBJ1-1; 11 bases map to TRBD1. The trim removed 2 bases at V and 1 base at J, leaving 12 bases unmatched. From germline, CDR1 is LNHNV and CDR2 YYDKDF (reference sequence). The CDR3 is made up of 19 amino acids. The CDR3 DNA is TGTGCCACCAGCAGACATTGGACAGGGGGCATTGCAAGGAACACTGAAGCTTTCTTT. Protein sequence: CATSRHWTGGIARNTEAFF.